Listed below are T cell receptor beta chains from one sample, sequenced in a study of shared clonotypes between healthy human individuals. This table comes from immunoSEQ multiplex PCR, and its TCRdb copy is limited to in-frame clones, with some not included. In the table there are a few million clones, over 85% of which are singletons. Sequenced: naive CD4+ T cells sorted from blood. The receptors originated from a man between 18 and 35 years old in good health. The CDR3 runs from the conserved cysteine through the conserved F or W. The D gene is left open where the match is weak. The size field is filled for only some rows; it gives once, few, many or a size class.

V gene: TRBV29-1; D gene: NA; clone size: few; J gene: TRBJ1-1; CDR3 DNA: TGCAGCGTGGCGACTTTCGCTGAAGCTTTCTTT; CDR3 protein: CSVATFAEAFF
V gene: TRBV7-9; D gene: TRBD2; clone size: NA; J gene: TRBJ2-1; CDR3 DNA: TGTGCCAGCAGCCCCAGACTAGCGGGGAACCACAATGAGCAGTTCTTC; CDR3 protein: CASSPRLAGNHNEQFF
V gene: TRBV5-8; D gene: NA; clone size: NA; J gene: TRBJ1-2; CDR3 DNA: TGTGCCAGCACCCAGGGAGAGCTTTTGGTGGGTTATGGCTACACCTTC; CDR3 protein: CASTQGELLVGYGYTF
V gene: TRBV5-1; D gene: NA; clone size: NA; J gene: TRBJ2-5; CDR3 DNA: TGCGCCAGCAGGGGTTGGGAGACCCAGTACTTC; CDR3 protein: CASRGWETQYF
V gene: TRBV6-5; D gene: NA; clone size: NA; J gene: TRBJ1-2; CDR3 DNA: TGTGCCAGCAGGAAAAACTATGGCTACACCTTC; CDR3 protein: CASRKNYGYTF
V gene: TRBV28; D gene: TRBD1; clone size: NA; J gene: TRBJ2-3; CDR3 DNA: TGTGCCAGCAGTTACCCGACAGGGGGGGATACGCAGTATTTT; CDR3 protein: CASSYPTGGDTQYF
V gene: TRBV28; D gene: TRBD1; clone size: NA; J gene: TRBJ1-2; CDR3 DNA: TGTGCCAGCTCGACAGGGGGAGTTGGCTACACCTTC; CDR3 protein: CASSTGGVGYTF
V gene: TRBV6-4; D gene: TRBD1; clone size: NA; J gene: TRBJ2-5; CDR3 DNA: TGTGCCAGCAGCCTAGCCCAGGGGGCTAAGGGAGAGACCCAGTACTTC; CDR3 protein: CASSLAQGAKGETQYF
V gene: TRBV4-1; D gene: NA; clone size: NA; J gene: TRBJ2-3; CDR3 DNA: TGCGCCAGCAGCCCCCAACCGGGGGATACGCAGTATTTT; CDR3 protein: CASSPQPGDTQYF
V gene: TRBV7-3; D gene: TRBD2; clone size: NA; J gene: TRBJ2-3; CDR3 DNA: TGTGCCAGCAGCCGGGGGGAAGGGAATACGCAGTATTTT; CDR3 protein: CASSRGEGNTQYF
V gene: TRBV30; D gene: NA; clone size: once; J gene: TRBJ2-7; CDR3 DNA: TGTGCCTACCAGCGGCAGGGGTTGTATGAGCAGTACTTC; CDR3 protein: CAYQRQGLYEQYF
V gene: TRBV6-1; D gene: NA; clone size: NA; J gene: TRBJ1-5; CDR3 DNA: TGTGCCAGCACCCTCGAAGGAGCCCAGCCCCAGCATTTT; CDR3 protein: CASTLEGAQPQHF
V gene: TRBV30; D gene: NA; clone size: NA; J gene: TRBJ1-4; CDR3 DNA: TGTGCCCGGGGGGAAGGGCATGAAAAACTGTTTTTT; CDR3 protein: CARGEGHEKLFF
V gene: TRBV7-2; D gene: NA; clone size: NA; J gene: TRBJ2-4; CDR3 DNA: TGTGCCAGCAGCACGAGATCCGTGGGTGACATTCAGTACTTC; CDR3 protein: CASSTRSVGDIQYF
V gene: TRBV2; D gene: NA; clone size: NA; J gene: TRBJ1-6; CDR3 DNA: TGTGCCAGCTCCCAGGACAGAGGTAATTCACCCCTCCACTTT; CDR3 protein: CASSQDRGNSPLHF
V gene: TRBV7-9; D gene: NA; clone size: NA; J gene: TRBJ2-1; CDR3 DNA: TGTGCCAGCAGCTTGCGAGGAGGGGTTTCTAACAATGAGCAGTTCTTC; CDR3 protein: CASSLRGGVSNNEQFF
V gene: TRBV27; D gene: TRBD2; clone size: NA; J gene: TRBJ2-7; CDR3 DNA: TGTGCCAGCAGACTTAGCGGGAGATCGTGGGAGCAGTACTTC; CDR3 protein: CASRLSGRSWEQYF
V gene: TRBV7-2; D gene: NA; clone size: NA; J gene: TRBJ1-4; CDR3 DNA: TGTGCCAGCAGCTTAGTGGCCAGGCTTAATGAAAAACTGTTTTTT; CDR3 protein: CASSLVARLNEKLFF
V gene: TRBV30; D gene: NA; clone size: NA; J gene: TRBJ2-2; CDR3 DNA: TGTGCCTGGAGTGGAATTTTTGGCGGGGAGCTGTTTTTT; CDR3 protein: CAWSGIFGGELFF
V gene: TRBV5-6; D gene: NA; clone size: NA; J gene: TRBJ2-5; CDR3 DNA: TGTGCCAGCAGTTTCAAAGCCACAGCTAGTCAAGAGACCCAGTACTTC; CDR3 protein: CASSFKATASQETQYF
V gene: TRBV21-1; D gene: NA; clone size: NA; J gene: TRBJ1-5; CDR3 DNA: TGTGCCAGCAGCTCCCTAGAGGGGGGGGGTCAGCCCCAGCATTTT; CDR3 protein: CASSSLEGGGQPQHF
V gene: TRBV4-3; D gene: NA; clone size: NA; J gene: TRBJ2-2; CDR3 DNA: TGCGCCAGCAGCCACGAGGGACAGGCGGGGGCCGGGGAGCTGTTTTTT; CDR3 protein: CASSHEGQAGAGELFF
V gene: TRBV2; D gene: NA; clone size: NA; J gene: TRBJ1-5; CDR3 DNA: TGTGCCAGCAGGGGAGGCTCCGGGACAAATAGCAATCAGCCCCAGCATTTT; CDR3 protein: CASRGGSGTNSNQPQHF
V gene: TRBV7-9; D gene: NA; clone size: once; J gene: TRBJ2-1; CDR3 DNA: TGTGCCAGCAGCTTACCGGGACCCTACAATGAGCAGTTCTTC; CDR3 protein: CASSLPGPYNEQFF
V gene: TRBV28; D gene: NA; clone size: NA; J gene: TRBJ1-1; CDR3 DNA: TGTGCCTCGGGGGGGATGATGAACACTGAAGCTTTCTTT; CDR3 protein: CASGGMMNTEAFF
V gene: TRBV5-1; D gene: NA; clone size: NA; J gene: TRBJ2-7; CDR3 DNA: TGCGCCAGCAGGCAGGACAGCTACGAGCAGTACTTC; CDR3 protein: CASRQDSYEQYF
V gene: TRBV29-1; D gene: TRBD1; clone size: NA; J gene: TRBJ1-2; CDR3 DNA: TGCAGCGTTGTGGGACAGCTTTCTAACTATGGCTACACCTTC; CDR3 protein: CSVVGQLSNYGYTF
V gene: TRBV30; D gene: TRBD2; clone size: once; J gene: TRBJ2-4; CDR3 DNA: TGTGCCTGCTCCGCGGGGGTCATTCAGTACTTC; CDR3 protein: CACSAGVIQYF
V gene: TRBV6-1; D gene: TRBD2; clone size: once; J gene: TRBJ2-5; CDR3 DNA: TGTGCCAGCAGTGAACGGCAACTAGCGGGGGGGCGGGAGACCCAGTACTTC; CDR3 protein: CASSERQLAGGRETQYF
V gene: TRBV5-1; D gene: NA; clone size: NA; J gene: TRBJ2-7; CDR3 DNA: TGCGCCAGCACCTCAGGAGGGACACAATCCTACGAGCAGTACTTC; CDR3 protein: CASTSGGTQSYEQYF
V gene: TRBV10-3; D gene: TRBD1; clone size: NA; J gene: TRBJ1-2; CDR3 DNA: TGTGCCATCAGTGAGGGACAGGTTTATGGCTACACCTTC; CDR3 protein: CAISEGQVYGYTF
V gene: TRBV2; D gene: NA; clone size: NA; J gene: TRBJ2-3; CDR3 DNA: TGTGCCAGCAGTAACGACTTCACCACAGATACGCAGTATTTT; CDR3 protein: CASSNDFTTDTQYF
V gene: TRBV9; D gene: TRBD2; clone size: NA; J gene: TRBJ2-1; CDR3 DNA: TGTGCCAGCAGCGTAGACCGAGCGGGGGAGCAGTTCTTC; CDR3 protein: CASSVDRAGEQFF
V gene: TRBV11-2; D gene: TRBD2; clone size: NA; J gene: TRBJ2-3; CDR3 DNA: TGTGCCAGCAGCCTAGCGGGAGGGCGGAGAGATACGCAGTATTTT; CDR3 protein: CASSLAGGRRDTQYF
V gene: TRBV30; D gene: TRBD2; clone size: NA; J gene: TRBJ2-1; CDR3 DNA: TGTGCCTGGCAGTTCCACCGGACTAGCGGGAGGAACAATGAGCAGTTCTTC; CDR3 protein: CAWQFHRTSGRNNEQFF
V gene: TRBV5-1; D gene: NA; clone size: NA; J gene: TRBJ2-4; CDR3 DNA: TGCGCCAGCAGCACGGGACAGTGGGACTTAAACATTCAGTACTTC; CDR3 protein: CASSTGQWDLNIQYF
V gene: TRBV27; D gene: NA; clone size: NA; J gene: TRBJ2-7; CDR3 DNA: TGTGCCAGCAGTCTCGGGAACTCCTACGAGCAGTACTTC; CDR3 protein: CASSLGNSYEQYF
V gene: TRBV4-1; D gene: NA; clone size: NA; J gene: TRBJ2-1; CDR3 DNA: TGCGCCAGCAGCCCCTCCGGGACATTCTACAATGAGCAGTTCTTC; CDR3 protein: CASSPSGTFYNEQFF
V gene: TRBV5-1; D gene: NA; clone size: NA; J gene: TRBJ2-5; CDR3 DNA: TGCGCCAGCAGCTCAGTTCAAGAGACCCAGTACTTC; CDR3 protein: CASSSVQETQYF
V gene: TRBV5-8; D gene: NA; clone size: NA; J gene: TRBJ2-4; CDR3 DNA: TGTGCCAGCAGCTGGAGACAGGCCGTAGCCAAAAACATTCAGTACTTC; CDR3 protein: CASSWRQAVAKNIQYF
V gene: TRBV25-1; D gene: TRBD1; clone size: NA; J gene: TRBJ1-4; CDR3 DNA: TGTGCCAGCGGATCGGGACAGGATAATGAAAAACTGTTTTTT; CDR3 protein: CASGSGQDNEKLFF
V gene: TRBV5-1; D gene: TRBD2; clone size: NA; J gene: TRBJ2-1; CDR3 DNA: TGCGCCAGCAGCTTGGACGGCGGGAGTTCCTACAATGAGCAGTTCTTC; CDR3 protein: CASSLDGGSSYNEQFF
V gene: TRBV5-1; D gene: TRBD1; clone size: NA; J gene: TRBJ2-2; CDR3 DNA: TGCGCCAGCAGCTTGGGGGACAGGGAAAACGGGGAGCTGTTTTTT; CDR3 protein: CASSLGDRENGELFF
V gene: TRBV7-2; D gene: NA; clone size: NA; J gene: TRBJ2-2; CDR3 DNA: TGTGCCAGCAGCTCAACTAATTTGATTATGACCGGGGAGCTGTTTTTT; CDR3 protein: CASSSTNLIMTGELFF
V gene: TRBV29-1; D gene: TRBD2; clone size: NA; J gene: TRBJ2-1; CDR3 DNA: TGCAGCGTAACCAAGGGGCTAGCGGGAGGGATCGAGTTCTTC; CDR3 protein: CSVTKGLAGGIEFF
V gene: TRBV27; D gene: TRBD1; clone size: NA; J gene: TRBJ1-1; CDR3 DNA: TGTGCCAGCAGTTCGCGTCGGACAGGGGCGAACACTGAAGCTTTCTTT; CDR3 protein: CASSSRRTGANTEAFF
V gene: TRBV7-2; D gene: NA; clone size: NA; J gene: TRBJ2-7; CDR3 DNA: TGTGCCAGCAGCGTTACAGGGAGCGAGCAGTACTTC; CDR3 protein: CASSVTGSEQYF